The 21 T cell receptor beta chains below come from one sample, sequenced in a study of blood T cell repertoires in COVID-19 (dated by TCRdb to 2020 to 2021). Library construction relied on the immunoSEQ multiplex PCR assay. TCRdb carries this immuneACCESS record with in-frame sequences only. Its versions omit some clonotypes, under half of them owing to an unresolved V gene in the studies checked, with the rest unexplained. Present in this sample are roughly 72,000 clones, more than 75% of which were seen just once. The top ten hold approximately 20% of the sample. Sequencing was performed on peripheral blood. Receptor source: a human donor in a cohort sampled during active COVID-19.

The chain couples TRBV18 to TRBJ2-1; TRBD2 is a possible D gene (5 bases). Germline V CDR1 and CDR2: KGHSH, LQKENI. The V and J ends lost 0 bases and 3 bases respectively, with 9 bases between them. The CDR3 length is 15 residues. CDR3 amino acids: CASSPPRVSYNEQFF. CDR3 bases: TGTGCCAGCTCACCACCGCGGGTAAGCTACAATGAGCAGTTCTTC.

The V call is TRBV5-1, the J call TRBJ1-3; maybe TRBD1 (6 bases). V was cut by 4 bases and J by 0 bases, with 11 bases left in between. The CDR3 length is 15 residues. Per germline, CDR1 SGHRS and CDR2 YFSETQ. The CDR3 DNA is TGCGCCAGCAGCCCTGGACAGTCCTCTGGAAACACCATATATTTT. Residues: CASSPGQSSGNTIYF.

The chain links TRBV10-3 to TRBJ2-1, with 10 positions matching TRBD2. The germline V gene has CDR1 ENHRY and CDR2 SYGVKD. V lost 2 bases and J lost 3; bases outside the gene matches: 4. The CDR3 consists of 16 residues. The CDR3 is CAISEASGRYYNEQFF. CDR3 sequence (DNA): TGTGCCATCAGTGAGGCTAGCGGGAGATACTACAATGAGCAGTTCTTC.

The J gene is TRBJ2-3, the V gene TRBV2; 11 bases are a match to TRBD2. In germline, CDR1 is SNHLY, CDR2 FYNNEI. After removal of 10 bases from V and 2 bases from J, the junction contained 17 bases not matched to a gene. This CDR3 contains 18 residues. This CDR3 is CATTGFSGRAIFTDTQYF. CDR3 bases: TGTGCCACCACAGGGTTTAGCGGGAGGGCCATATTCACAGATACGCAGTATTTT.

V and J are TRBV6-2 or TRBV6-3 and TRBJ1-5, with D uncertain. Between the trimmed V and J ends, which lost 6 bases and 6 bases, there was a span of 15 bases. Germline CDR1 is MNHEY and CDR2 is SVGEGT. The CDR3 contains 14 residues. The CDR3 nucleotides read TGTGCCAGCAGCCGAGGAGGGAGGGTTCAGCCCCAGCATTTT. Translating it yields CASSRGGRVQPQHF.

The chain has TRBV6-5 and TRBJ2-7, with 12 bases that match TRBD2. The CDR3 contains 15 residues. V shed 8 bases and J 12 bases; nucleotides not matched to a gene: 17. Germline assignment: CDR1 MNHEY and CDR2 SVGAGI. The CDR3 loop reads CASGSLTSGGTVWYF. The CDR3 DNA reads TGTGCCAGCGGGTCTTTGACTAGCGGGGGTACGGTATGGTACTTC.

The chain uses TRBV7-3 and TRBJ2-5, with 8 nucleotides matching TRBD2. Germline CDR1 SGHTA, CDR2 FQGTGA. V gave up 2 bases and J gave up 6 bases; unmatched junction bases: 8. CDR3 length: 15 residues. CDR3 protein: CASSLQGLAGQTQYF. The DNA for the CDR3 is TGTGCCAGCAGCTTACAAGGTCTAGCGGGCCAGACCCAGTACTTC.

The chain joins TRBV6-5 to TRBJ1-2; 8 bases fit TRBD1. The CDR3 is 13 amino acids. J gave up 4 bases and V 8 bases, and 6 bases lay outside the gene matches. The germline CDR1 and CDR2 sequences are MNHEY and SVGAGI. The CDR3 DNA reads as TGTGCCAGCGGTTCGGGACAGGCCTATGGCTACACCTTC. It yields the protein CASGSGQAYGYTF.

In nucleotides, the CDR3 is TGCGCCAGCAGCCAAGCTTGGGTTACGGGGAGGGAGGGAAACACCATATATTTT. Translated: CASSQAWVTGREGNTIYF. The chain has TRBV4-1 and TRBJ1-3; D gene ambiguous. The germline gives CDR1 MGHRA, CDR2 YSYEKL. Trimming left V 1 base short and J 4 bases short, with 20 bases between. The CDR3 sequence is 18 residues long.

This chain uses TRBV18 with TRBJ2-1; TRBD1 might be the D (5 bases). The CDR3 totals 16 residues. The V and J ends lost 6 bases and 1 base respectively, with 16 bases between them. Germline CDR1 is KGHSH and CDR2 is LQKENI. DNA of the CDR3: TGTGCCAGCTCCGAGGAAAGACAGAGTTCCTACAATGAGCAGTTCTTC. Its translation: CASSEERQSSYNEQFF.

This clone was counted a single time. CDR3 amino acids: CASSVGQGIREGYGYTF. The CDR3, as DNA: TGTGCCAGCAGCGTTGGACAGGGGATCCGCGAAGGCTATGGCTACACCTTC. The rearrangement uses TRBV7-8 and TRBJ1-2; 9 nucleotides line up with TRBD1. J gave up 4 bases and V 5 bases, and 14 bases lay outside the gene matches. CDR3 length equals 17 residues. Germline CDR1 is SGHVS and CDR2 is FQNEAQ.

The rearrangement links TRBV7-8 to TRBJ2-2; D not certain. The germline CDR1 and CDR2 sequences are SGHVS and FQNEAQ. Trimming removed 3 bases at V and 0 bases at J, with 8 bases between. The CDR3 extends over 15 amino acids. CDR3 protein: CASSFRSANTGELFF. CDR3 DNA: TGTGCCAGCAGCTTTCGGAGCGCGAACACCGGGGAGCTGTTTTTT.

The chain uses TRBV5-6 and TRBJ1-2; possible D gene TRBD1, 5 bases. V lost 5 bases, J lost 4 bases, and 15 bases lay in between. From germline, CDR1 is SGHDT and CDR2 YYEEEE. CDR3 size: 14 residues. The CDR3 region is CASRPGGEGYGYTF. CDR3 bases: TGTGCCAGCAGGCCCGGGGGTGAAGGCTATGGCTACACCTTC.

This clone has only one observation. This chain uses TRBV18 with TRBJ2-1, with D unresolved. V lost 3 bases and J 10 bases, leaving 16 bases between the germline ends. From germline, CDR1 is KGHSH and CDR2 LQKENI. The CDR3 contains 14 residues. The CDR3, as DNA: TGTGCCAGCTCACCCTTACCCACAGCACGGGAGCAGTTCTTC. Protein: CASSPLPTAREQFF.

This clone was observed once. CDR3: CASSEGEGQPQHF. CDR3 sequence (DNA): TGTGCCAGCAGTGAAGGGGAAGGTCAGCCCCAGCATTTT. The chain combines TRBV6-4 with TRBJ1-5; possible D gene TRBD1, 5 bases. The CDR3 consists of 13 residues. CDR1 MRHNA and CDR2 SNTAGT come from the germline V gene. The V end lost 3 bases, the J end lost 6 bases, and 9 bases lay between the germline ends.

The chain couples TRBV6-5 to TRBJ2-3, with 7 positions matching TRBD1. Germline V gives CDR1 MNHEY, CDR2 SVGAGI. The CDR3 length is 14 residues. Losses at the gene ends were 6 bases for V and 0 bases for J; bases not matched to a gene: 3. This CDR3 is CASRRQGSTDTQYF. In DNA, the CDR3 is TGTGCCAGCAGGCGACAGGGAAGCACAGATACGCAGTATTTT.

The genes are TRBV9 and TRBJ1-3, with D maybe TRBD1 (6 bases). The CDR3 has 17 residues. The V and J ends lost 3 bases and 0 bases respectively, with 16 bases between them. From germline, CDR1 is SGDLS and CDR2 YYNGEE. In DNA form, the CDR3 reads TGTGCCAGCAGCGGCCGGGACACCAACCTCTCTGGAAACACCATATATTTT. Protein: CASSGRDTNLSGNTIYF.

The chain joins TRBV28 to TRBJ1-1, with D uncertain. The V end lost 6 bases, the J end lost 1 base, and 21 bases lay between the germline ends. CDR1 is MDHEN, CDR2 SYDVKM, per germline. The CDR3 consists of 17 residues. This chain's CDR3 is CASRPTLGAEWNTEAFF. CDR3 in DNA: TGTGCCAGCAGGCCTACCTTAGGAGCGGAATGGAACACTGAAGCTTTCTTT.

The genes are TRBV7-2 and TRBJ2-3; D might be TRBD2 (6 bases). This CDR3 region has 16 residues. Trimming pared 5 bases from V and 1 base from J, leaving 16 bases between. Germline assignment: CDR1 SGHTA and CDR2 FQGNSA. CDR3 in amino acids: CASSPVGGGRTDTQYF. The CDR3 DNA reads as TGTGCCAGCAGCCCCGTGGGGGGTGGGCGCACAGATACGCAGTATTTT.

This clone was seen just once. This chain links TRBV5-1 with TRBJ2-1, with TRBD2 matching 12 bases. Germline CDR1 and CDR2: SGHRS and YFSETQ. J gave up 7 bases and V 8 bases, and 16 bases lay outside the gene matches. CDR3 length: 17 residues. The CDR3 loop reads CASSPRASGRARNEQFF. CDR3 DNA sequence: TGCGCCAGTTCCCCTCGGGCTAGCGGGAGGGCCAGAAATGAGCAGTTCTTC.

The gene calls are TRBV7-2 and TRBJ1-6; 8 bases are a match to TRBD1. CDR1 and CDR2 from the germline V gene are SGHTA and FQGNSA. The trim removed 5 bases at V and 13 bases at J, leaving 10 bases unmatched. The CDR3 runs to 14 residues. CDR3 residues: CASSPGQGSFPLHF. Here the CDR3 DNA reads TGTGCCAGCAGCCCCGGACAGGGCAGCTTTCCCCTCCACTTT. The variable domain in full, completed from reference TRBV7-2 and TRBJ1-6, reads GAGVSQSPSNKVTEKGKDVELRCDPISGHTALYWYRQSLGQGLEFLIYFQGNSAPDKSGLPSDRFSAERTGGSVSTLTIQRTQQEDSAVYLCASSPGQGSFPLHFGNGTRLTVT.